This entry lists 12 T cell receptor beta chains sequenced from one sample in a study of T-cell memory formation after mild COVID-19. TCRdb re-called the 5' RACE reads through MiXCR, storing one row per CDR3 protein. The sample carries about 340,000 distinct CDR3 sequences, roughly 13% recorded once. The sample was PBMCs or a T cell subset sorted from them (not recorded which). These receptors originate from a man aged 18 to 30 who had mild COVID-19 (a few samples of this study predate the infection). Cell type and time point are not known.

The rearrangement links TRBV6-6 to TRBJ1-5; the D is unclear. CDR1 is MNHNY and CDR2 is SVGAGI in the germline V gene (reference sequence). CDR3 length: 15 residues. The V and J ends lost 6 bases and 2 bases respectively, with 14 bases between them. CDR3 DNA sequence: TGTGCCAGCAGCCCCCCGGGTGGTGGCAATCAGCCCCAGCATTTT. Residues: CASSPPGGGNQPQHF.

The chain combines TRBV2 with TRBJ1-6; TRBD1 might be the D (5 bases). The CDR3 sequence is 15 residues long. Trimming removed 1 base at V and 7 bases at J, with 11 bases between. Looked up from germline, CDR1 is SNHLY and CDR2 is FYNNEI. DNA of the CDR3: TGTGCCAGCAGTGAAGAGGGACTGAGCAATTCACCCCTCCACTTT. This gives the protein CASSEEGLSNSPLHF.

This clonotype has just a few counts. The V gene is TRBV3-1, the J gene TRBJ2-1; 11 positions match TRBD2. This CDR3 has 14 amino acids. Germline V lookup: CDR1 LGHDT, CDR2 YNNKEL (reference sequence). Germline trimming cut 3 bases from V and 7 bases from J; bases unmatched to any gene: 2. The DNA for the CDR3 is TGTGCCAGCAGCCAGCGACTAGCGGGGAATGAGCAGTTCTTC. Amino acid sequence: CASSQRLAGNEQFF.

The V and J genes are TRBV5-1 and TRBJ2-2; D gene ambiguous. The germline CDR1 and CDR2 sequences are SGHRS and YFSETQ. CDR3 size: 15 residues. V dropped 3 bases and J dropped 2 bases, with 11 bases sitting between them. The DNA of the CDR3 is TGCGCCAGCAGCTCAAACCCCGCTAACACCGGGGAGCTGTTTTTT. Translation gives CASSSNPANTGELFF.

The chain has TRBV12-3 or TRBV12-4 and TRBJ2-6; 8 bases match TRBD1. Trimming cost V 4 bases and J 0 bases; bases outside gene matches: 5. The CDR3 has 17 amino acids. CDR3 residues: CASSYGQGNSGANVLTF. CDR3 bases: TGTGCCAGCAGTTACGGACAGGGAAACTCTGGGGCCAACGTCCTGACTTTC.

This clonotype was seen a handful of times. This chain joins TRBV5-6 and TRBJ1-6; possibly TRBD1 for D (6 bases). Looked up from germline, CDR1 is SGHDT and CDR2 is YYEEEE. Deletions cut 5 bases from V and 9 bases from J, with 15 bases between. This CDR3 has 14 residues. The CDR3, as DNA: TGTGCCAGCAGTTGGACAGACATCGGTTCACCCCTCCACTTT. This sequence encodes CASSWTDIGSPLHF.

J is TRBJ2-7 and V is TRBV12-3 or TRBV12-4; TRBD1 matches at 7 bases. The CDR3 has 15 residues. Trimming at V came to 7 bases and at J to 0 bases, leaving 9 bases not matched to a gene. The CDR3 loop is CASTLGGQSSYEQYF. CDR3 in DNA: TGTGCCAGCACCCTAGGGGGACAGAGCTCCTACGAGCAGTACTTC.

V gene TRBV4-3 combines with J gene TRBJ1-1; 12 bases are a match to TRBD1. Germline values: CDR1 LGHNA, CDR2 YSLEER. The trim removed 3 bases at V and 3 bases at J, leaving 5 bases unmatched. The CDR3 spans 16 residues. CDR3 sequence reads: CASSHRDRGPDTEAFF. For the CDR3, the DNA is TGCGCCAGCAGCCACCGGGACAGGGGGCCTGACACTGAAGCTTTCTTT.

The V call is TRBV2, the J call TRBJ2-2; 8 nucleotides align to TRBD1. Germline V gene data show CDR1 as SNHLY and CDR2 as FYNNEI. Germline trimming cut 7 bases from V and 4 bases from J; bases unmatched to any gene: 11. The CDR3 extends over 16 amino acids. The CDR3 coding sequence is TGTGCCAGCAAGGGGAGCGGACAGGGTTCCACCGGGGAGCTGTTTTTT. Amino acids: CASKGSGQGSTGELFF.

This clonotype was observed a few times. The rearrangement uses TRBV9 and TRBJ2-5, with D possibly being TRBD2 (6 bases). V lost 2 bases to trimming and J lost 5 bases, with 16 bases between them. This CDR3 has 15 residues. Germline loops: CDR1 SGDLS, CDR2 YYNGEE. Here the CDR3 reads CASSVGGDGRETQYF. CDR3 coding DNA: TGTGCCAGCAGCGTGGGCGGGGATGGTCGGGAGACCCAGTACTTC.

This clonotype was seen at least ten times. V gene TRBV3-1 combines with J gene TRBJ2-2; D is ambiguous. From germline, CDR1 is LGHDT and CDR2 YNNKEL (reference sequence). V was cut by 4 bases and J by 0 bases, with 9 bases left in between. CDR3 length equals 15 residues. The CDR3 DNA follows: TGTGCCAGCAGCCGGGGTGAGGCGAACACCGGGGAGCTGTTTTTT. This encodes CASSRGEANTGELFF.

The CDR3 sequence: CASTPLWGNYGYTF. In nucleotides, the CDR3 is TGTGCCAGCACCCCTCTTTGGGGGAACTATGGCTACACCTTC. This chain connects TRBV27 to TRBJ1-2; tentatively, D is TRBD1 (5 bases). Germline CDR1 is MNHEY and CDR2 is SMNVEV (reference sequence). Trimming removed 7 bases from V and 2 bases from J, with 14 bases in between. The CDR3 is made up of 14 amino acids.